This passage covers 9 T cell receptor beta chains from one sample sequenced in a study of T cells in Graves' hyperthyroidism and ophthalmopathy. From RNA transcripts, TCR beta CDR3 regions were amplified. First-round RT-PCR with HTBI primers amplified the TCR CDR3 region. One entry per CDR3 protein, called by TCRdb with MiXCR from the multiplex PCR reads. The sample includes around 300,000 distinct CDR3 sequences, 13% to 15% of them seen just once. Sequencing input: blood. These receptors all come from a woman in her 50s with Graves' hyperthyroidism that later progressed to Graves' ophthalmopathy.

V gene TRBV5-1 combines with J gene TRBJ2-7; D gene ambiguous. V shed 3 bases and J shed 5 bases, with 18 bases lying between them. Germline-derived CDR1 and CDR2 are SGHRS and YFSETQ. The CDR3 loop spans 15 amino acids. CDR3: CASSSLDSVWDEQYF. The CDR3 nucleotides read TGCGCCAGCAGCTCTCTCGACTCCGTCTGGGACGAGCAGTACTTC. The complete variable domain, with remaining parts taken from reference TRBV5-1 and TRBJ2-7, reads KAGVTQTPRYLIKTRGQQVTLSCSPISGHRSVSWYQQTPGQGLQFLFEYFSETQRNKGNFPGRFSGRQFSNSRSEMNVSTLELGDSALYLCASSSLDSVWDEQYFGPGTRLTVT.

V gene TRBV20-1 combines with J gene TRBJ2-7; 11 bases are shared with TRBD2. The CDR3 runs 15 residues. Trimming cost V 3 bases and J 5 bases; bases outside gene matches: 9. The germline V gene has CDR1 DFQATT and CDR2 SNEGSKA (reference sequence). CDR3 sequence reads: CSASSLAGDHHEQYF. CDR3 sequence (DNA): TGCAGTGCTAGTTCACTAGCGGGAGATCACCACGAGCAGTACTTC.

This chain joins TRBV12-3 or TRBV12-4 and TRBJ2-7, with D possibly matching TRBD2 (6 bases). Trimming shortened V by 6 bases and J by 7 bases, and 22 bases separated the two germline ends. CDR3 length equals 15 residues. The CDR3 nucleotides read TGTGCCAGCAGATCCGGCAGGACTAATATTAGGGAGCAGTACTTC. Residues: CASRSGRTNIREQYF.

This clonotype was counted only a few times. This chain uses TRBV2 with TRBJ1-5; 8 nucleotides line up with TRBD1. Trimming took 4 bases from V and 7 from J; bases not matched to a gene: 6. Germline CDR1 reads SNHLY; CDR2 reads FYNNEI. The CDR3 covers 14 residues. The CDR3 loop is CASSGPGGRQPQHF. As DNA, the CDR3 is TGTGCCAGCAGTGGGCCAGGGGGCAGGCAGCCCCAGCATTTT.

The rearrangement uses TRBV19 and TRBJ1-4; maybe TRBD1 (5 bases). The V gene's germline CDR1 is LNHDA and CDR2 SQIVND (reference sequence). This CDR3 comprises 13 residues. The germline V and J ends were trimmed by 5 bases and 6 bases, with 10 bases remaining between them. The CDR3 DNA follows: TGTGCCAGTAGTGTGACAGTTCATGAAAAACTGTTTTTT. Protein product: CASSVTVHEKLFF.

V gene TRBV20-1 combines with J gene TRBJ2-2; the match to TRBD1 covers 7 bases. J was trimmed by 7 bases and V by 5 bases; bases with no gene match: 4. There are 12 residues in the CDR3. The germline V gene encodes CDR1 DFQATT and CDR2 SNEGSKA (reference sequence). The DNA of the CDR3 is TGCAGTGCTGACAGGGCGGTCGGGGAGCTGTTTTTT. This gives the protein CSADRAVGELFF.

This clonotype was picked up a small number of times. The rearrangement links TRBV9 to TRBJ1-4, with 8 bases identical to TRBD1. V lost 0 bases, J lost 4 bases, and 5 bases stayed unmatched. Germline lookup yields CDR1 SGDLS and CDR2 YYNGEE. The CDR3 consists of 16 residues. The CDR3 reads CASSVEGQAGNEKLFF. The DNA of the CDR3 is TGTGCCAGCAGCGTAGAGGGACAGGCGGGTAATGAAAAACTGTTTTTT.

This clonotype was observed many times. The V gene is TRBV11-2, the J gene TRBJ2-1; D might be TRBD2 (5 bases). The ends were cut back, 5 bases at V and 9 bases at J, with 14 bases in the middle. There are 13 residues in the CDR3. CDR1 and CDR2 from the germline V gene are SGHAT and FQNNGV. The CDR3 DNA is TGTGCCAGCAGCGGTACTAGTTTGTCTGAGCAGTTCTTC. Protein: CASSGTSLSEQFF.

This clonotype was recorded many times. The CDR3 loop reads CASSGQVTYEQYF. As DNA, the CDR3 is TGTGCCAGCAGTGGACAGGTAACCTACGAGCAGTACTTC. This rearrangement joins TRBV2 to TRBJ2-7; D is perhaps TRBD1 (6 bases). Deletions cut 4 bases from V and 2 bases from J, with 9 bases between. The germline gives CDR1 SNHLY, CDR2 FYNNEI. This CDR3 contains 13 residues.